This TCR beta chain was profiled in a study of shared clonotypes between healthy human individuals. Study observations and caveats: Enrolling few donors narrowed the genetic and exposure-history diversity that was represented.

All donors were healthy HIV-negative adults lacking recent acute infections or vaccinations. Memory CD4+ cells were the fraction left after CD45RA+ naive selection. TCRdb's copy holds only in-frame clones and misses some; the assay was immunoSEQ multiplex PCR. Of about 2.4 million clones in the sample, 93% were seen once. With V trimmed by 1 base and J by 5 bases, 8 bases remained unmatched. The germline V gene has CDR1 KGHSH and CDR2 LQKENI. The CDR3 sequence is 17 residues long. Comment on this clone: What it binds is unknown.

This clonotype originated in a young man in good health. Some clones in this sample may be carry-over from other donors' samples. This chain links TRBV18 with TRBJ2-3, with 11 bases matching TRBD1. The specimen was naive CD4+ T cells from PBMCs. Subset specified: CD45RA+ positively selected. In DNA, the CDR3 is TGTGCCAGCTCACCACTTACTGTCGGGACAGGGGGAGATACGCAGTATTTT. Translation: CASSPLTVGTGGDTQYF.